This T cell receptor beta chain appears in the sequencing data of a study of cytomegalovirus exposure and HLA in healthy donors. At the level of the study: It was reported in a later analysis that the same platform had been used for the roughly 130 validation repertoires as for the 550 to 700 first-cohort repertoires.

The CDR3 is 12 residues long. V shed 5 bases and J shed 2 bases, with 6 bases lying between them. The V gene's germline CDR1 is SNHLY and CDR2 FYNNEI. TCRdb keeps only in-frame clones here, not all; method: immunoSEQ multiplex PCR. The data hold tens of thousands of clones, with approximately 93% observed a single time. As to this clone: Antigen: not known.

Findings of the study overall: A list of approximately 160 TCR beta chains associated with cytomegalovirus was given.

V is TRBV2 and J is TRBJ1-1; no reliable D call. The sample was PBMCs. The source of this sequence is a woman under 30 in good health and CMV-seropositive. DNA for the CDR3: TGTGCCAGCAGTCCCCGTAACACTGAAGCTTTCTTT. Protein: CASSPRNTEAFF.